Sequencing of this T cell receptor beta chain was carried out in a study of blood T cells in healthy people across ages (dated by TCRdb to the mid-2010s). In terms of the full investigation: In model experiments, template switching captured roughly one uniquely barcoded TCR beta cDNA molecule for every two T cells. Two additional independent replicas of 1 million unique cDNA reads from the same blood draw were analyzed for two donors (one aged 18 to 30 and one aged 80 or older). To avoid experimental bias, donors of different ages were spread randomly across the sequencing lanes. The donors were divided into four age groups: young (average about 16 years), middle-aged (over 35), aged (about 60) and long-lived (about 84). To track age-related changes in TCR beta repertoire diversity, the study relied on deep sequencing normalized with unique cDNA molecular identifiers.

The approximately 40 donors, aged about 6 to 100 years, were systemically healthy Caucasian individuals from Russia. Roughly 10 milliliters of peripheral blood were drawn from each donor into EDTA-treated Vacutainer tubes. Ficoll-Paque density-gradient centrifugation was used to isolate PBMCs, with at least 6 million obtained per sample. Total RNA, at least 5.5 micrograms per sample, was extracted from PBMCs with Trizol reagent. For every donor, flow cytometry on a PBMC aliquot measured the percentage of naive CD45RAhigh/CD27high T cells. In regard to this clonotype: Its binding antigen is unknown. No much larger clone exists at a distance of one base, and base qualities are not known.

Clipping removes 3 bases from V and 4 bases from J, with 5 as the unmatched junction base count. The CDR3 numbers 14 residues from cysteine through phenylalanine. Of the read, only the CDR3 DNA is kept; its 42 bases are in frame from base 1. As encoded in the germline V gene, CDR1 is WSHSY while CDR2 is SAAADI. Libraries came from 5' RACE. Sequencing relied on an Illumina HiSeq 2500. A second PCR of about 6 to 11 cycles was run with a J-beta primer mix and a sample-barcoded 5' primer. A unique molecular identifier was introduced onto each TCR beta cDNA molecule by a template-switch 5' adaptor carrying 12 random nucleotides. Each sample yielded at least 3 million CDR3-containing paired-end reads. First-strand cDNA synthesis was performed from all RNA using the Mint cDNA synthesis kit, with priming by a TRBC-specific oligonucleotide. After uracil-DNA glycosylase treatment, a first 18-cycle PCR used universal primers M1SS and BC2_uni_R on all cDNA. In the source study's methods: For normalization, 1 million high-quality reads were randomly selected from each sample, with every read carrying a distinct molecular identifier. Reads with shared molecular identifiers were discarded instead of being binned into consensus sequences. CDR3 identification, clonotype clustering and error correction used MiTCR with a Q25 quality threshold and the strictest error-elimination algorithm. A nonparametric unseen species model using Euler transformation provided a lower-bound estimate of total TCR beta diversity. TCRdb ran its own pipeline on the public reads, namely fastp trimming at Q25 and MiXCR clone calling, and kept in-frame beta chains. Records with the same CDR3 protein are collapsed into one entry carrying the most frequent genes and DNA. Here the V and J calls rest on TCRdb's processing, not on the authors' analysis. The sample records around 850,000 distinct CDR3 sequences, under 40% of which are singletons. The biggest ten clones account for approximately 12% of the sample.

General study outcomes and caveats: Compared with the aged group, the long-lived group had more naive CD4+ T cells, fewer expanded clones and increased TCR diversity, a pattern suggesting age selection. Estimates of total diversity from one million sequenced T cells were regarded as lower bounds and underestimates. Conclusive comparison of naive and antigen-experienced compartments was prevented by the profiling of bulk unsorted PBMCs. There was a strong correlation between observed TCR beta diversity and the percentage of naive T cells measured by flow cytometry. Donor CMV infection status was unknown, potentially confounding age-related changes in expanded clonotypes. Observed TCR beta diversity per million T cells fell roughly linearly with age, and a significant reduction was already apparent by age roughly 40.

This sequence originates from a man between 18 and 35 years old in good health. Sequenced: blood. Recombination joined TRBV10-2 with TRBJ1-2; 7 central nucleotides agree with TRBD1. In nucleotides, the sequence is TGCGCCAGCAGTGATGACAGGGCTACCTATGGCTACACCTTC. This gives the protein CASSDDRATYGYTF.